This entry concerns a single T cell receptor beta chain. The CDR3 has 12 amino acids. Trimming pared 4 bases from V and 5 bases from J, leaving 10 bases between. Germline CDR1 reads SGHDT; CDR2 reads YYEEEE. The data derive from a study of blood T cell repertoires in COVID-19. The table came from immunoSEQ multiplex PCR; TCRdb's copy has only in-frame clones and leaves some out. Among roughly 160,000 clones, about 80% were seen once, and the ten largest hold about 12%. This TCR was sampled from a man aged 45-65 years who had recovered from COVID-19. This chain links TRBV5-6 with TRBJ2-7; D is unclear. Sequenced material: PBMCs or T cells enriched from blood (not recorded which). CDR3 DNA sequence: TGTGCCAGCAGCAGCATTACCCACGAGCAGTACTTC. The encoded protein is CASSSITHEQYF. The whole variable domain, remainder taken from reference TRBV5-6 and TRBJ2-7, is DAGVTQSPTHLIKTRGQQVTLRCSPKSGHDTVSWYQQALGQGPQFIFQYYEEEERQRGNFPDRFSGHQFPNYSSELNVNALLLGDSALYLCASSSITHEQYFGPGTRLTVT.